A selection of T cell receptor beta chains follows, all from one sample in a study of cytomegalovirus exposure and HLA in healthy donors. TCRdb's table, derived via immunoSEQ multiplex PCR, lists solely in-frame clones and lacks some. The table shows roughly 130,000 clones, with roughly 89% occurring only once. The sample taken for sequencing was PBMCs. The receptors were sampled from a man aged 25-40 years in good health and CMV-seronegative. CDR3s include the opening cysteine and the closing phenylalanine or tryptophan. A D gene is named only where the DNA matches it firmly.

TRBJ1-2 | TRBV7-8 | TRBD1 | TGTGCCAGCAGCTTCAGGGGGAACTATGGCTACACCTTC | CASSFRGNYGYTF
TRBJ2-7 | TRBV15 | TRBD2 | TGTGCCACCAGCAGAGGAGGGGAGGGGTCCGGGCAGTACTTC | CATSRGGEGSGQYF
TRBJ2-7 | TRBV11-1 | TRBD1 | TGTGCCAGCAGCGCCTTGGACAGGGAGCCCTACGAGCAGTACTTC | CASSALDREPYEQYF
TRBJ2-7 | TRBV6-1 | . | TGTGCCAGCGGCGGACTGCGATACGAGCAGTACTTC | CASGGLRYEQYF
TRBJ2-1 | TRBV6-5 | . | TGTGCCAGCAGTTACGAAACGAGCTCCTACAATGAGCAGTTCTTC | CASSYETSSYNEQFF
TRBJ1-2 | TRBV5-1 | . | TGCGCCAGCAGCCCAGGACAGTCACATGGCTACACCTTC | CASSPGQSHGYTF
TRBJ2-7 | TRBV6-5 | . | TGTGCCAGCAGCCCCGCGACTGGCGAGCAGTACTTC | CASSPATGEQYF
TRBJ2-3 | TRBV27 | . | TGTGCCAGCAGTTCGTGGAGGGAGTACACAGATACGCAGTATTTT | CASSSWREYTDTQYF
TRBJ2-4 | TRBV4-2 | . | TGTGCCAGCAGCCTAGACCTCCTAAGCAACATTCAGTACTTC | CASSLDLLSNIQYF
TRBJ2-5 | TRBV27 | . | TGTGCCAGCAGTTTCACGTACGGCCAAGAGACCCAGTACTTC | CASSFTYGQETQYF
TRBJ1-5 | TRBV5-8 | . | TGTGCCAGCAGCATCACGGGCAATCAGCCCCAGCATTTT | CASSITGNQPQHF
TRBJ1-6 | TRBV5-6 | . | TGTGCCAGCAGCTTGGCCGGAGGGAGCTATAATTCACCCCTCCACTTT | CASSLAGGSYNSPLHF
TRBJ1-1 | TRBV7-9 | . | TGTGCCAGCAGCCCCCGAGGGGGCACTGAAGCTTTCTTT | CASSPRGGTEAFF
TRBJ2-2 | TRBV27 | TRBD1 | TGTGCCAGCAAGCCGGCAGGGGGCGAGGCCGGGGAGCTGTTTTTT | CASKPAGGEAGELFF
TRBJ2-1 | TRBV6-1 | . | TGTGCCAGCAGTGAAGCCCGGTTCTACAATGAGCAGTTCTTC | CASSEARFYNEQFF